This TCR beta chain was captured in a study of immune evolution from preneoplasia to lung adenocarcinoma. Sequenced by immunoSEQ multiplex PCR; TCRdb stores in-frame clones only, minus some. Among fewer than 6,000 clones, about 80% were seen once, and the ten largest hold 8% to 9%. The V gene end was trimmed by 5 bases and the J gene end by 4 bases; junction bases not matched to a gene: 2. Germline values: CDR1 MNHEY, CDR2 SVGAGI. CDR3 length: 15 residues. The chain couples TRBV6-5 to TRBJ2-3; 14 positions agree with TRBD2. This TCR was sampled from a person between 65 and 79 years old with lung adenocarcinoma. Sequenced input: FFPE minimally invasive lung adenocarcinoma tissue. The CDR3: CASSLGLAGADTQYF. The CDR3, as DNA: TGTGCCAGCAGTCTGGGACTAGCGGGAGCAGATACGCAGTATTTT.